This T cell receptor (beta chain) appears in the sequencing data of a study of T cells in Graves' hyperthyroidism and ophthalmopathy. Findings and caveats of the study: Median prediction lead before ophthalmopathy onset was 5 to 7.5 months with the model. Blood shared most expanded thyroid clonotypes above 0.001.

This clonotype was counted many times. Its antigen is still unknown. Authors of the study amplified TCR beta CDR3 regions from RNA transcripts. TCR CDR3 regions were first amplified by RT-PCR with HTBI primers. TCRdb re-called the multiplex PCR reads with MiXCR, one entry per CDR3 protein. The sample yields 360,000 or so distinct CDR3 sequences, 19% seen once. CDR1 is LNHDA, CDR2 SQIVND, per germline (reference sequence). The CDR3 extends over 11 amino acids. V lost 5 bases and J 11 bases, leaving 10 bases between the germline ends. The authors obtained PBMCs from 7.5 to 10 ml of fresh peripheral blood.

Source material: blood. The TCR sequence derives from a woman between 18 and 30 years old with Graves' hyperthyroidism. This chain connects TRBV19 to TRBJ1-5; D may be TRBD1 (5 bases). CDR3 loop: CASSPGSAQHF. CDR3 sequence (DNA): TGTGCCAGTAGTCCAGGGTCCGCCCAGCATTTT. The full variable domain, rest sourced from reference TRBV19 and TRBJ1-5, is DGGITQSPKYLFRKEGQNVTLSCEQNLNHDAMYWYRQDPGQGLRLIYYSQIVNDFQKGDIAEGYSVSREKKESFPLTVTSAQKNPTAFYLCASSPGSAQHFGDGTRLSIL.